This TCR beta chain was recovered during a study of human T cells and chemical hapten exposure. The CDR3 spans 15 residues. Germline lookup yields CDR1 SNHLY and CDR2 FYNNEI. With 7 bases removed from V and 2 bases from J, the gap between germline ends came to 17 bases. Ten or more counts support this clonotype. What it binds is unknown. Findings and caveats of the study: Sensitizing with DPC caused no change in TCRs above 1 in 1000 frequency.

In the authors' methods: TCR counts had a median of around 94,000 per sample and spanned about 23,224 to 690,600. One entry per CDR3 protein results from TCRdb running MiXCR on the RACE reads. The V and J calls follow TCRdb's processing rather than the paper's. In the table there are about 77,000 distinct CDR3 sequences, 8.6% of which are singletons. Specified time point: healthy volunteer bleed at 6 weeks. The total RNA was obtained from whole blood that was not fractionated. The rearrangement links TRBV2 to TRBJ1-2, with D perhaps matching TRBD1 (5 bases). This clonotype was sampled from a female donor in good health. Some clones in this sample may be carry-over from other donors' samples. The specimen sequenced was whole blood. The CDR3 bases are TGTGCCAGCACCGATACGGGACTCATAAACTATGGCTACACCTTC. Protein sequence: CASTDTGLINYGYTF.